This T cell receptor beta chain is drawn from a study of T cell repertoires in cytomegalovirus infection. Study-wide results and limits: Totalled public TCR beta family frequency picked out people who carried CMV plus the relevant HLA.

This clonotype was found a few times. What it binds is not known. The germline V gene has CDR1 MGHRA and CDR2 YSYEKL. The CDR3 totals 15 residues. V dropped 3 bases and J dropped 7; count of bases not matched to a gene: 9. In TCRdb, the reads were re-called with MiXCR into one record per CDR3 protein. There are roughly 500,000 distinct CDR3 sequences in the sample; roughly 43% occur only once, and 43% lies in the top ten. The source of this sequence is a human donor in good health (CMV status not recorded). Some clones in this sample may be carry-over from other donors' samples. The V call is TRBV4-1, the J call TRBJ1-2; 9 bases match TRBD1. The material was cultured PBMCs, obtained from culture after CMV antigen stimulation. This chain's CDR3 is CASSQGFGQGIGYTF. CDR3 bases: TGCGCCAGCAGCCAGGGTTTTGGACAGGGGATTGGCTACACCTTC.